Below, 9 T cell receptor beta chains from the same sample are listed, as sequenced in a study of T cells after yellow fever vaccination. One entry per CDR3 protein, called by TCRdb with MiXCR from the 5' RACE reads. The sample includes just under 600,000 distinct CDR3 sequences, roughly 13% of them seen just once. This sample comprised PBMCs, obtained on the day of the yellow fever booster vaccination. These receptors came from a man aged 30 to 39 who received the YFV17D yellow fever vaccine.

In DNA form, the CDR3 reads TGTGCCAGCAGTGGACCGGGGTCTGGGGCCAACGTCCTGACTTTC. It is translated as CASSGPGSGANVLTF. The rearrangement joins TRBV28 to TRBJ2-6; D perhaps matches TRBD2 (5 bases). The germline CDR1 and CDR2 sequences are MDHEN and SYDVKM. The germline V and J ends were trimmed by 5 bases and 1 base, with 9 bases remaining between them. The CDR3 runs 15 residues.

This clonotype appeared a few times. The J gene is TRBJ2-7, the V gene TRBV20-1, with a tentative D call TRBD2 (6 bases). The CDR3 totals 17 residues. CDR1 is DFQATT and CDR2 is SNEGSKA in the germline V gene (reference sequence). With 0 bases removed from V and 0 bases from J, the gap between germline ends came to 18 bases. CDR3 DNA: TGCAGTGCTAGAGAATTTAAGGGCGGGACCCTCTCCTACGAGCAGTACTTC. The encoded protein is CSAREFKGGTLSYEQYF.

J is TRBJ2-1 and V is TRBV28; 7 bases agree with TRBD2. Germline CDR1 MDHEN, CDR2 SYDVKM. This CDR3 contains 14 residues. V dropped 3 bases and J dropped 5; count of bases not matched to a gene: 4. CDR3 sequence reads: CASSLTSRHNEQFF. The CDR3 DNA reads TGTGCCAGCAGTTTGACTAGCCGACACAATGAGCAGTTCTTC. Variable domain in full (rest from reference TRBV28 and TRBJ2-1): DVKVTQSSRYLVKRTGEKVFLECVQDMDHENMFWYRQDPGLGLRLIYFSYDVKMKEKGDIPEGYSVSREKKERFSLILESASTNQTSMYLCASSLTSRHNEQFFGPGTRLTVL.

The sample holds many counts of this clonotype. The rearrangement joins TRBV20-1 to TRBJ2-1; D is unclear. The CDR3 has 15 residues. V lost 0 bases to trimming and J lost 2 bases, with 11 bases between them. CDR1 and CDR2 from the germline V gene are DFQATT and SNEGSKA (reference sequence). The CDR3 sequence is CSARDLAQTYNEQFF. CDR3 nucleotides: TGCAGTGCTAGAGATCTGGCGCAGACCTACAATGAGCAGTTCTTC.

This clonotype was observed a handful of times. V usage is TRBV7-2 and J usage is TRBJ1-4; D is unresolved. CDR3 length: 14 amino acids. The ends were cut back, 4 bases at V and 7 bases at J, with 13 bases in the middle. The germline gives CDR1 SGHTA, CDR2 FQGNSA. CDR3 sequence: CASSYTTVGEKLFF. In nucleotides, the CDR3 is TGTGCCAGCAGCTATACAACCGTGGGTGAAAAACTGTTTTTT. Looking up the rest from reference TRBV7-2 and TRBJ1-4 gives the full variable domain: GAGVSQSPSNKVTEKGKDVELRCDPISGHTALYWYRQSLGQGLEFLIYFQGNSAPDKSGLPSDRFSAERTGGSVSTLTIQRTQQEDSAVYLCASSYTTVGEKLFFGSGTQLSVL.

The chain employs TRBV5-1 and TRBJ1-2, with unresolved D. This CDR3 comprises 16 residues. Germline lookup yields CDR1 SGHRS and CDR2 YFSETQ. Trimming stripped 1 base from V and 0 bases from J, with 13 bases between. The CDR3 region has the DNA TGCGCCAGCAGCTTGTCACCGGGGATCACTAACTATGGCTACACCTTC. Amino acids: CASSLSPGITNYGYTF.

This CDR3 reads CATSRDGGKRGVNQPQHF. DNA for the CDR3: TGTGCCACCAGCAGAGATGGAGGCAAGCGGGGCGTCAATCAGCCCCAGCATTTT. The chain employs TRBV15 and TRBJ1-5, with a weak D call TRBD1 (5 bases). This CDR3 contains 18 residues. Germline V lookup: CDR1 LNHNV, CDR2 YYDKDF (reference sequence). Trimming took 0 bases from V and 3 from J, leaving 18 bases between them.

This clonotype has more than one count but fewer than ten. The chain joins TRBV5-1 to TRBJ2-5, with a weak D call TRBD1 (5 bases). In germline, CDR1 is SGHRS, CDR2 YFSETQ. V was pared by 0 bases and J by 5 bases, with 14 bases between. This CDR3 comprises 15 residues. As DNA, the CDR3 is TGCGCCAGCAGCTTGGTCGGAGTTCCAGGGGAGACCCAGTACTTC. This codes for CASSLVGVPGETQYF.

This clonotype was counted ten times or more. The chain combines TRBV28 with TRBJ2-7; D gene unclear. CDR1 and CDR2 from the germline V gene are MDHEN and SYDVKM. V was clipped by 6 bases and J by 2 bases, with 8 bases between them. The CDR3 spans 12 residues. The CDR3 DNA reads TGTGCCAGCAGCCAGACAACCTACGAGCAGTACTTC. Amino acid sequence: CASSQTTYEQYF.